Reported below is one TCR beta chain. Authors' data handling: Amplification of reference gene primers provided the estimated nucleated cell counts. Data came from immunoSEQ multiplex PCR; TCRdb stores just in-frame clones and leaves some out. V and J calls and clone size are as listed in that table; D and trimming were resolved from the DNA. Among about 150,000 clones listed, approximately 86% were seen once. This sample was included in a study of blood T cell repertoires in COVID-19. The wider study: Samples taken during acute and convalescent COVID-19 were collected in the United States, Italy and Spain. PBMCs, B-cell-depleted T cells, or T cells provided the cDNA or gDNA that made up the material.

Germline CDR1 MGHDK, CDR2 SYGVNS. Germline trimming cut 4 bases from V and 3 bases from J; bases unmatched to any gene: 8. This CDR3 has 16 amino acids. V is TRBV25-1 and J is TRBJ2-2; 7 positions agree with TRBD2. The sequence derives from a man between 65 and 85 years old with acute or convalescent COVID-19. What was sequenced was peripheral blood. The chain's CDR3 is CASSGNSGPHTGELFF. As DNA, the CDR3 is TGTGCCAGCAGTGGAAATAGCGGGCCTCACACCGGGGAGCTGTTTTTT.